This record covers a single T cell receptor (beta chain). Its antigen is still unknown. This sample is drawn from a study of shared clonotypes between healthy human individuals. Study-level information: In total, the donors were a couple of women and a few men aged 18 to 49.

At deep level, the assay was performed. Original processing notes: Junction-only sequences without quality scores were provided by ImmunoSEQ, so filtering was different. TCRdb's table, derived via immunoSEQ multiplex PCR, lists solely in-frame clones and lacks some. The DNA was the basis for D and trimming; V, J and clone size are from that table. This sample has about 460,000 clones, with around 77% found just once. Findings and limits, study-wide: Donor scarcity curtailed the genetic and exposure-history diversity represented herein.

V was clipped by 7 bases and J by 5 bases; unmatched bases: 6. The V gene's germline CDR1 is SNHLY and CDR2 FYNNEI. The CDR3 sequence is 13 residues long. The V call is TRBV2, the J call TRBJ1-2; 8 nucleotides agree with TRBD1. The sequenced sample consisted of PBMCs. This sequence was found in a woman aged 40-49 years in good health. Some clones in this sample may be carry-over from other donors' samples. CDR3 protein: CASTRTGLYGYTF. CDR3 nucleotides: TGTGCCAGCACCAGGACAGGGCTTTATGGCTACACCTTC.